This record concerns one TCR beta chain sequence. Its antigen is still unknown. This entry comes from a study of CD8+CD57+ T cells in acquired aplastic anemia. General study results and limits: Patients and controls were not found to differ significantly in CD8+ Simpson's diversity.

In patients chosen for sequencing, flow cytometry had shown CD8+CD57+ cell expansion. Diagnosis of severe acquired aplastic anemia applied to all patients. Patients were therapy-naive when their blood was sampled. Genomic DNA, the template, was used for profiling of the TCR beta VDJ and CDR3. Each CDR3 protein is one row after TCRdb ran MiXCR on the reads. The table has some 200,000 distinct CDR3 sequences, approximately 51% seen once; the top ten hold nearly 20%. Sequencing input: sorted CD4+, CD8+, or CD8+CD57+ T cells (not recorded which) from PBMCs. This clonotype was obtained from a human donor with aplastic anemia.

The CDR3 bases are TGTGCCAGCAGCCCCCATCCGGGACATTCTGGAAACACCATATATTTT. It yields the protein CASSPHPGHSGNTIYF. The J gene is TRBJ1-3, the V gene TRBV25-1, with D possibly TRBD1 on 6 matching bases. Trimming left V 6 bases short and J 1 base short, with 16 bases between. CDR3 length: 16 residues. Looked up from germline, CDR1 is MGHDK and CDR2 is SYGVNS.